Below are 13 T cell receptor beta chains sequenced from a single sample in a study of blood T cells in healthy people across ages (dated by TCRdb to the mid-2010s). Receptor libraries were prepared by 5' RACE. Reads for this sample came from an Illumina HiSeq 2500. A second about 7 to 11 cycle PCR used a sample-barcoded 5' primer and a J-beta primer mix. TCRdb trimmed public reads at Q25 via fastp, called clones via MiXCR and kept in-frame beta chains. For every CDR3 protein sequence, its rows merge into one entry that carries the most common genes and DNA. This sample has 1.2 million to 1.5 million distinct CDR3 sequences in its table, and almost 60% of those were observed once. The ten most abundant clones make up over 5% of the sample. The sequencing input was blood. These receptors were taken from a man in his late teens or twenties in good health.

The chain joins TRBV12-3 or TRBV12-4 to TRBJ2-7, with D possibly TRBD2 on 5 matching bases. The V gene lost 8 bases and the J gene lost 6 bases, with 20 bases spanning the gap. The CDR3 is 14 residues long. The CDR3 region has the DNA TGTGCCAGCGGGAGAGGACTTGTGGGTACCGAGCAGTACTTC. Its protein product is CASGRGLVGTEQYF.

CDR3 DNA sequence: TGCGCCAGCAGCTTGGGGGTAGTCAGCACAGATACGCAGTATTTT. Amino acid sequence: CASSLGVVSTDTQYF. The rearrangement joins TRBV5-1 to TRBJ2-3, with D unclear. The V end lost 0 bases, the J end lost 0 bases, and 8 bases lay between the germline ends. The CDR3 has 15 amino acids. Germline V gene data show CDR1 as SGHRS and CDR2 as YFSETQ.

This chain links TRBV30 with TRBJ1-1; D remains unclear. There are 14 residues in the CDR3. Germline V gene data show CDR1 as GTSNPN and CDR2 as SVGIG (reference sequence). Trimming cost V 3 bases and J 4 bases, with 15 bases left between them. In DNA, the CDR3 is TGTGCCTGGAGGGACGAGCCACATATCACTGAAGCTTTCTTT. Translation: CAWRDEPHITEAFF.

The rearrangement links TRBV28 to TRBJ2-1, with TRBD1 matching over 10 bases. The germline gives CDR1 MDHEN, CDR2 SYDVKM. The CDR3 has 15 residues. V shed 8 bases, J shed 4 bases, and the junction held 8 bases outside the gene matches. CDR3 in amino acids: CASLSSGQGYNEQFF. As DNA, the CDR3 is TGTGCCAGCTTATCTTCGGGACAGGGGTACAATGAGCAGTTCTTC.

This clonotype was counted a few times. V and J are TRBV27 and TRBJ2-5, with D perhaps TRBD2 (5 bases). This CDR3 contains 17 residues. Per the germline V gene, CDR1 is MNHEY and CDR2 is SMNVEV (reference sequence). The V end lost 3 bases, the J end lost 2 bases, and 19 bases lay between the germline ends. The CDR3 is CASSFLRRPTLQETQYF. The CDR3 nucleotides read TGTGCCAGCAGTTTCCTCAGGAGGCCAACCCTTCAAGAGACCCAGTACTTC.

J is TRBJ1-2 and V is TRBV27, with D perhaps TRBD1 (5 bases). CDR3 length: 12 residues. The ends were cut back, 5 bases at V and 8 bases at J, with 12 bases in the middle. Germline values: CDR1 MNHEY, CDR2 SMNVEV (reference sequence). The CDR3 spells CASSPPGAGYTF. CDR3 nucleotides: TGTGCCAGCAGTCCCCCTGGGGCAGGCTACACCTTC.

The V gene is TRBV20-1, the J gene TRBJ2-5; tentative D call: TRBD2 (6 bases). Germline CDR1 DFQATT, CDR2 SNEGSKA (reference sequence). Trimming left V 6 bases short and J 3 bases short, with 14 bases between. The CDR3 consists of 13 residues. Here the CDR3 reads CSANPGGKETQYF. The CDR3 coding sequence is TGCAGTGCAAACCCCGGGGGAAAAGAGACCCAGTACTTC.

V and J are TRBV6-2 or TRBV6-3 and TRBJ1-6; TRBD1 matches at 7 bases. Per germline, CDR1 MNHEY and CDR2 SVGEGT. The CDR3 totals 15 residues. Unmatched junction bases numbered 11, after V lost 5 bases and J lost 10 bases. In DNA form, the CDR3 reads TGTGCCAGCAGTGACCCGACAGGGAACGGCTCACCCCTCCACTTT. It specifies CASSDPTGNGSPLHF.

This sequence joins TRBV27 and TRBJ1-5; a possible D gene is TRBD1 (6 bases). The CDR3 extends over 14 amino acids. Per germline, CDR1 MNHEY and CDR2 SMNVEV (reference sequence). The V end lost 6 bases, the J end lost 6 bases, and 15 bases lay between the germline ends. The CDR3 sequence is CASSTGQISQPQHF. As DNA, the CDR3 is TGTGCCAGCAGCACCGGACAGATCAGTCAGCCCCAGCATTTT.

The gene calls are TRBV5-1 and TRBJ2-7; no clear D gene. The germline V gene encodes CDR1 SGHRS and CDR2 YFSETQ. V was cut by 4 bases and J by 2 bases, with 10 bases left in between. The CDR3 is 13 amino acids. In nucleotides, the CDR3 is TGCGCCAGCAGCATAGGGTCCGCCTACGAGCAGTACTTC. Translated: CASSIGSAYEQYF. Filled out from reference TRBV5-1 and TRBJ2-7, the complete variable domain reads KAGVTQTPRYLIKTRGQQVTLSCSPISGHRSVSWYQQTPGQGLQFLFEYFSETQRNKGNFPGRFSGRQFSNSRSEMNVSTLELGDSALYLCASSIGSAYEQYFGPGTRLTVT.

This clonotype was counted ten times or more. The chain couples TRBV29-1 to TRBJ1-2; D is undetermined. The CDR3 runs 11 residues. V lost 7 bases to trimming and J lost 8 bases, with 14 bases between them. Looked up from germline, CDR1 is SQVTM and CDR2 is ANQGSEA. CDR3: CSAPSGRGYTF. The CDR3 DNA reads as TGCAGCGCCCCATCCGGGCGCGGCTACACCTTC.

The J gene is TRBJ2-7, the V gene TRBV2; D possibly corresponds to TRBD1 (6 bases). Germline CDR1 is SNHLY and CDR2 is FYNNEI. The CDR3 is made up of 14 amino acids. The V end was cut by 7 bases, the J end by 5 bases, with 18 bases between. The CDR3 bases are TGTGCCAGCAAGGGGCAGGGGAAGTGGAACGAGCAGTACTTC. Protein product: CASKGQGKWNEQYF.

The V and J genes are TRBV4-1 and TRBJ2-1; a weak D match, TRBD2 (6 bases). The CDR3 has 17 residues. Germline CDR1 MGHRA, CDR2 YSYEKL. The germline V and J ends were trimmed by 4 bases and 9 bases, with 25 bases remaining between them. The CDR3 reads CASSPPEREPYTTEQFF. CDR3 bases: TGCGCCAGCAGCCCCCCGGAACGGGAGCCGTATACAACTGAGCAGTTCTTC.